The entry below gives a single TCR beta chain sequence along with its context. This CDR3 spans 16 amino acids. V lost 0 bases and J 4 bases, leaving 17 bases between the germline ends. Per germline, CDR1 SGHRS and CDR2 YFSETQ. MiXCR, run by TCRdb on the 5' RACE reads, gives a single entry per CDR3 protein. The table lists hundreds of thousands of distinct CDR3 sequences, roughly a quarter of them singletons. This sample was taken from a study of identical twins. The sample was also reused in another study, on T cells expressing NK-cell markers. From that report: Researchers got TCR beta repertoires out of sorted CD3+CD56+NKG2C+, CD3+CD56+NKG2C- and CD3+CD56-NKG2C+ T cells. Researchers report these clonotypes also headed the CD3+CD56-NKG2C+ fraction in a few donors. HCMV specificity of expanded NKG2C+ T cell clones remained unclear.

This TCR came from a woman between 18 and 29 years old in good health. This sequence joins TRBV5-1 and TRBJ2-7; D may be TRBD2 (7 bases). The source material was CD4+ T cells sorted from blood. The CDR3 DNA follows: TGCGCCAGCAGCTTGGCGGTTGGAGGGGGGGGTTACGAGCAGTACTTC. As protein: CASSLAVGGGGYEQYF. The whole variable domain, remainder taken from reference TRBV5-1 and TRBJ2-7, is KAGVTQTPRYLIKTRGQQVTLSCSPISGHRSVSWYQQTPGQGLQFLFEYFSETQRNKGNFPGRFSGRQFSNSRSEMNVSTLELGDSALYLCASSLAVGGGGYEQYFGPGTRLTVT.